Listed here are 10 T cell receptor beta chains from one sample, sequenced in a study of OX40 agonist ivuxolimab in advanced cancers. Sequenced by immunoSEQ multiplex PCR; TCRdb stores in-frame clones only, minus some. The sample holds tens of thousands of clones, roughly 86% seen once. The source was CD4+ or CD8+ T cells sorted from blood, collected in a trial of the OX40 agonist ivuxolimab. Receptors were obtained from an adult with an advanced solid tumor such as melanoma, head and neck, liver or kidney cancer.

A few counts support this clone. V gene TRBV4-1 combines with J gene TRBJ2-5; TRBD2 matches 9 bases. From germline, CDR1 is MGHRA and CDR2 YSYEKL. Trimming removed 3 bases from V and 4 bases from J; junction bases left unmatched: 9. The CDR3 length is 16 residues. CDR3 DNA sequence: TGCGCCAGCAGCCAGAGTAGCGGGGGTAGTGGAGAGACCCAGTACTTC. This sequence encodes CASSQSSGGSGETQYF.

This clone was seen just once. The rearrangement uses TRBV7-8 and TRBJ2-7, with 9 positions matching TRBD1. V lost 6 bases and J lost 6; bases outside the gene matches: 9. This CDR3 is built from 14 residues. In germline, CDR1 is SGHVS, CDR2 FQNEAQ. The CDR3 loop is CASSQTGTGSEQYF. CDR3 sequence (DNA): TGTGCCAGCAGTCAGACCGGGACAGGGTCCGAGCAGTACTTC.

The V gene is TRBV11-2, the J gene TRBJ2-5, with TRBD2 matching 11 bases. CDR3 length: 15 residues. J lost 5 bases, V lost 4 bases, and 6 bases had no gene match. Germline values: CDR1 SGHAT, CDR2 FQNNGV. The DNA of the CDR3 is TGTGCCAGCAGCTCGATTAGCGGGGGGGATGAGACCCAGTACTTC. Its protein product is CASSSISGGDETQYF.

V and J are TRBV7-2 and TRBJ1-1; no clear D. Germline V CDR1 and CDR2: SGHTA, FQGNSA. The CDR3 is made up of 14 amino acids. Trimming took off 5 bases at V and 4 bases at J, with 14 bases between the two ends. The CDR3 sequence: CASSQAGPATEAFF. Here the CDR3 DNA reads TGTGCCAGCAGCCAAGCAGGTCCGGCCACTGAAGCTTTCTTT.

V is TRBV5-1 and J is TRBJ1-2; D unclear. The ends were cut back, 1 base at V and 4 bases at J, with 8 bases in the middle. Germline assignment: CDR1 SGHRS and CDR2 YFSETQ. The CDR3 spans 13 residues. CDR3 in DNA: TGCGCCAGCAGCTTGTCTGATAGCTATGGCTACACCTTC. Protein sequence: CASSLSDSYGYTF.

The chain combines TRBV15 with TRBJ2-5; tentatively, D is TRBD1 (5 bases). Between the trimmed V and J ends, which lost 1 base and 0 bases, there was a span of 15 bases. Germline values: CDR1 LNHNV, CDR2 YYDKDF (reference sequence). CDR3 length: 17 residues. The DNA of the CDR3 is TGTGCCACCAGCAGAGTGCCAGGGATGCCCCACCAAGAGACCCAGTACTTC. Translating it yields CATSRVPGMPHQETQYF.

This clone has just one count. This chain links TRBV19 with TRBJ1-2; a possible D gene is TRBD1 (5 bases). CDR3 size: 15 residues. V lost 4 bases and J lost 1, with 13 bases in between. Germline CDR1 and CDR2: LNHDA and SQIVND (reference sequence). The CDR3 DNA follows: TGTGCCAGTAGTAACCCCGGGACCGATAACTATGGCTACACCTTC. Translated, it gives CASSNPGTDNYGYTF.

The gene calls are TRBV6-1 and TRBJ2-5, with D hard to call. This CDR3 is 14 amino acids long. V was cut by 7 bases and J by 1 base, with 13 bases left in between. Germline V gives CDR1 MNHNS, CDR2 SASEGT. The CDR3 sequence: CASTESLTQETQYF. The CDR3 DNA reads as TGTGCCAGCACGGAGTCCCTGACCCAAGAGACCCAGTACTTC.

The chain is built from TRBV19 and TRBJ2-2; weak D call: TRBD1 (6 bases). The CDR3 runs to 13 residues. CDR1 LNHDA and CDR2 SQIVND come from the germline V gene (reference sequence). V was shortened by 9 bases and J by 4 bases, with 12 bases between the two germline ends. The CDR3 region is CASFRGVTGELFF. As DNA, the CDR3 is TGTGCCAGCTTCAGGGGAGTCACCGGGGAGCTGTTTTTT.

DNA of the CDR3: TGTGCCAGCAGCTCTCCCCCAGGGGCGACTAATGAAAAACTGTTTTTT. Its translation is CASSSPPGATNEKLFF. This chain links TRBV7-9 with TRBJ1-4, with TRBD1 as a possible D gene (6 bases). Germline-derived CDR1 and CDR2 are SEHNR and FQNEAQ (reference sequence). There are 16 residues in the CDR3. The V end lost 4 bases, the J end lost 2 bases, and 14 bases lay between the germline ends.